The rows below give T cell receptor beta chains drawn from one sample of a study of regulatory T cells in long-lasting Graves disease. TCRdb itself ran the multiplex PCR reads through MiXCR, one entry per CDR3 protein. This repertoire shows just over 600,000 distinct CDR3 sequences, 16% found once; its top ten account for about 18%. These data also formed part of another study, on T cells in Graves' hyperthyroidism and ophthalmopathy.

This sample comprised peripheral blood mononuclear cells (PBMCs), obtained at new diagnosis, from a patient treated with antithyroid drugs. Every receptor here comes from a woman aged 25 to 45 with Graves disease. Both conserved end residues are part of each CDR3. Fields, in order: J gene, V gene, D gene, clone size, CDR3 DNA, CDR3 protein. The D gene is left open where the match is weak. Rows give clone size only sometimes, using once, few, many, or a class for an expanded clone.

TRBJ2-5 | TRBV29-1 | . | . | TGCAGCGTTGTACAGCTTCCCGAGACCCAGTACTTC | CSVVQLPETQYF
TRBJ2-7 | TRBV7-9 | TRBD1 | . | TGTGCCAGCAGCTCACTTCCGGGACAGGGTATCCACGAGCAGTACTTC | CASSSLPGQGIHEQYF
TRBJ2-1 | TRBV18 | TRBD2 | . | TGTGCCAGCTCACTCCCGGGACTAGCTAGGAATGAGCAGTTCTTC | CASSLPGLARNEQFF
TRBJ1-1 | TRBV5-8 | TRBD1 | . | TGTGCCAGCAGCACGGGACAGACGAACACTGAAGCTTTCTTT | CASSTGQTNTEAFF
TRBJ2-7 | TRBV12-3/TRBV12-4 | TRBD2 | . | TGTGCCAGCAGACTAGCGGGAGGGCCCCCCGCCTACGAGCAGTACTTC | CASRLAGGPPAYEQYF
TRBJ2-7 | TRBV20-1 | . | . | TGCAGTGCTAGAGATATAGCGGAGGCCTACGAGCAGTACTTC | CSARDIAEAYEQYF
TRBJ1-2 | TRBV9 | TRBD1 | . | TGTGCCAGCAGCCAGGACTTACGGGACAGGAATGGCTACACCTTC | CASSQDLRDRNGYTF
TRBJ2-1 | TRBV12-3/TRBV12-4 | TRBD2 | many | TGTGCCAGCAGCACCGGACTAGCGGGATTCAATGAGCAGTTCTTC | CASSTGLAGFNEQFF
TRBJ1-3 | TRBV6-1 | . | . | TGTGCCAGCAGTGAACAGGTATACTCTGGAAACACCATATATTTT | CASSEQVYSGNTIYF
TRBJ2-4 | TRBV2 | TRBD2 | many | TGTGCCAGCAGTATGGGGGGGGTTGCCAAAAACATTCAGTACTTC | CASSMGGVAKNIQYF
TRBJ2-3 | TRBV28 | TRBD2 | many | TGTGCCAGCAGTAAAGGGACTAGCGGCACAGATACGCAGTATTTT | CASSKGTSGTDTQYF
TRBJ2-5 | TRBV20-1 | . | once | TGCAGTGCTAGATCATTAGGGGGGGAAGAGACCCAGTACTTC | CSARSLGGEETQYF
TRBJ2-2 | TRBV30 | . | few | TGTGCCTGGAGTGGTCACACGTTGGTTAACACCGGGGAGCTGTTTTTT | CAWSGHTLVNTGELFF
TRBJ2-5 | TRBV5-4 | . | . | TGTGCCAGCAGCAGCAGCAGGGGCTGGGAGACCCAGTACTTC | CASSSSRGWETQYF
TRBJ2-1 | TRBV28 | . | . | TGTGCCAGCAGTGGGCCAGTTTACAATGAGCAGTTCTTC | CASSGPVYNEQFF
TRBJ1-2 | TRBV5-5 | . | . | TGTGCCAGCAGCTATCTTTCAGGGCTGGATGGCTACACCTTC | CASSYLSGLDGYTF
TRBJ1-4 | TRBV24-1 | . | many | TGTGCCACCAGTGATTCAGGGTCGGGGAATGAAAAACTGTTTTTT | CATSDSGSGNEKLFF
TRBJ2-3 | TRBV5-1 | . | few | TGCGCCAGCAGCTTGGACAGGGAAGGAGATACGCAGTATTTT | CASSLDREGDTQYF
TRBJ2-2 | TRBV18 | . | . | TGTGCCAGCTCATCAAGTAGCCCGGGAACCGGGGAGCTGTTTTTT | CASSSSSPGTGELFF
TRBJ2-5 | TRBV9 | . | many | TGTGCCAGCAGCGGGGGGGCCCTGGGACAAGAGACCCAGTACTTC | CASSGGALGQETQYF
TRBJ2-2 | TRBV3-1 | . | . | TGTGCCAGCAGCCAAGTGCGGCGGGCCGGGGAGCTGTTTTTT | CASSQVRRAGELFF
TRBJ2-5 | TRBV2 | . | few | TGTGCCAGCATTCTCGACAGGCAGGAGACCCAGTACTTC | CASILDRQETQYF
TRBJ2-7 | TRBV29-1 | TRBD1 | many | TGCAGCGTTGGGACAGGCTCCTACGAGCAGTACTTC | CSVGTGSYEQYF
TRBJ2-5 | TRBV5-1 | . | few | TGTGCCAGCAGCTTACGTTTAAGAGAGACCCAGTACTTC | CASSLRLRETQYF
TRBJ2-3 | TRBV28 | . | many | TGTGCCAGCAGTTCTGGGGGTTCGGATACGCAGTATTTT | CASSSGGSDTQYF
TRBJ2-3 | TRBV5-1 | . | many | TGCGCCAGCAGCTTGGCGTCGAAGTCCACAGATACGCAGTATTTT | CASSLASKSTDTQYF
TRBJ2-7 | TRBV11-2 | TRBD2 | many | TGTGCCAGCAGCTTAGCGGGAGGGATTAGCTCCTACGAGCAGTACTTC | CASSLAGGISSYEQYF
TRBJ2-7 | TRBV3-1 | TRBD2 | many | TGTGCCAGCACTCGGACTAGCGGCTCCTACGAGCAGTACTTC | CASTRTSGSYEQYF
TRBJ2-7 | TRBV10-3 | . | many | TGTGCCATCAGTGACGGATTCAAGGCGATCACCTACGAGCAGTACTTC | CAISDGFKAITYEQYF
TRBJ2-2 | TRBV29-1 | . | many | TGCAGCGTTGACAGGGGGAACACCGGGGAGCTGTTTTTT | CSVDRGNTGELFF
TRBJ2-7 | TRBV19 | . | . | TGTGCCAGTAGTATCGGCCTTACCCAAGCGTGGGAGCAGTACTTC | CASSIGLTQAWEQYF
TRBJ2-2 | TRBV9 | . | . | TGTACCAGCGGATACAGAGCGGCCGCGAACACCGGGGAGCTGTTTTTT | CTSGYRAAANTGELFF
TRBJ1-2 | TRBV7-9 | TRBD1 | . | TGTGCCAGCAGCTCCGGGGACAGCTCTAACTATGGCTACACCTTC | CASSSGDSSNYGYTF
TRBJ2-7 | TRBV7-8 | TRBD2 | many | TGTGCCAGCAGCGGACACAGGACTAGCGGGATGAACGAGCAGTACTTC | CASSGHRTSGMNEQYF
TRBJ1-4 | TRBV4-2 | . | . | TGTGCCAGCAGCCAAGTTGGAAGTGATGAAAAACTGTTTTTT | CASSQVGSDEKLFF
TRBJ1-1 | TRBV2 | TRBD1 | many | TGTGCCAGCAGTGATGACAGGGTGTATAACACTGAAGCTTTCTTT | CASSDDRVYNTEAFF
TRBJ2-5 | TRBV27 | . | many | TGTGCCAGCAGTTCCAGGTTGTACCAAGAGACCCAGTACTTC | CASSSRLYQETQYF
TRBJ2-1 | TRBV14 | TRBD2 | few | TGTGCCAGCAGCCAATCAGGAGATTTGGGACTACGCTACTTC | CASSQSGDLGLRYF
TRBJ2-5 | TRBV29-1 | . | . | TGCAGCGTTACACTTAATTCCGGGGAGACCCAGTACTTC | CSVTLNSGETQYF
TRBJ2-5 | TRBV12-3/TRBV12-4 | . | few | TGTGCCAGCACTGCTGCCCAAGAGACCCAGTACTTC | CASTAAQETQYF
TRBJ1-5 | TRBV7-9 | . | many | TGTGCCAGCAGCTTGGGCAAGAGCAATCAGCCCCAGCATTTT | CASSLGKSNQPQHF
TRBJ2-1 | TRBV7-9 | TRBD2 | few | TGTGCCAGCAGCCCCACTAGCGGGTACTACAATGAGCAGTTCTTC | CASSPTSGYYNEQFF
TRBJ2-7 | TRBV7-2 | TRBD2 | many | TGTGCCAGCTGTAAGGAGACTAGCGGTTCCTACGAGCAGTACTTC | CASCKETSGSYEQYF
TRBJ2-7 | TRBV5-1 | TRBD1 | once | TGCGCCAGCAGCTGGCTCGACGACAGGGCCTACGAGCAGTACTTC | CASSWLDDRAYEQYF
TRBJ2-5 | TRBV20-1 | . | many | TGCAGTGCTAGTACTTGGGGCCTCCGGGACTCAGAGACCCAGTACTTC | CSASTWGLRDSETQYF
TRBJ1-4 | TRBV5-1 | TRBD1 | many | TGTGCCAGCAGCTTCGGGGACAGAGATGAAAAACTGTTTTTT | CASSFGDRDEKLFF
TRBJ1-6 | TRBV7-3 | TRBD1 | . | TGTGCCAGCAGCTTAATCAGGACAGGGGGACAATCACCCCTCCACTTT | CASSLIRTGGQSPLHF
TRBJ1-5 | TRBV5-1 | . | many | TGCGCCAGCAGCTTGGAGGGGCGAGGTAATCAGCCCCAGCATTTT | CASSLEGRGNQPQHF
TRBJ2-7 | TRBV27 | TRBD1 | . | TGTGCCAGCAGATCCAGGGGGAGCTACGAGCAGTACTTC | CASRSRGSYEQYF
TRBJ2-1 | TRBV6-1 | TRBD2 | many | TGTGCCTCTCAAAATCAGCTAGCGGGAATCCCCAGCTCCTACAATGAGCAGTTCTTC | CASQNQLAGIPSSYNEQFF
TRBJ2-7 | TRBV27 | . | few | TGTGCCAGCAGTTTAGGGTTACACTACGAGCAGTACTTC | CASSLGLHYEQYF
TRBJ1-1 | TRBV29-1 | TRBD1 | many | TGCAGCGTTGAAGGGCGACAGGGGGCGCGGGATGAAGCTTTCTTT | CSVEGRQGARDEAFF
TRBJ2-7 | TRBV18 | TRBD1 | many | TGTGCCAGCTCACCGGGACAGAGAGAGCAGTACTTC | CASSPGQREQYF
TRBJ2-6 | TRBV7-6 | . | few | TGTGCCAGCAGCTTACAAGCAGGGAGCGGGGCCAACGTCCTGACTTTC | CASSLQAGSGANVLTF